This TCR beta chain comes out of a study of shared clonotypes between healthy human individuals. This clone was observed once. The protocol was immunoSEQ multiplex PCR, while the TCRdb copy is restricted to in-frame clones and leaves out a portion. Of some 1,400,000 clones in the sample, over 95% were seen once. The CDR3 is 14 amino acids. Per the germline V gene, CDR1 is MNHEY and CDR2 is SVGAGI. Trimming took off 3 bases at V and 9 bases at J, with 15 bases between the two ends. The sequenced material came from naive CD4+ T cells sorted from blood. Subset denoted: CD45RA+ positively selected. The clonotype comes from a man aged 25-45 years in good health. J is TRBJ2-1 and V is TRBV6-5; D is uncertain. CDR3: CASSYSLSNREQFF. CDR3 sequence (DNA): TGTGCCAGCAGTTATAGTCTGAGCAATCGTGAGCAGTTCTTC.